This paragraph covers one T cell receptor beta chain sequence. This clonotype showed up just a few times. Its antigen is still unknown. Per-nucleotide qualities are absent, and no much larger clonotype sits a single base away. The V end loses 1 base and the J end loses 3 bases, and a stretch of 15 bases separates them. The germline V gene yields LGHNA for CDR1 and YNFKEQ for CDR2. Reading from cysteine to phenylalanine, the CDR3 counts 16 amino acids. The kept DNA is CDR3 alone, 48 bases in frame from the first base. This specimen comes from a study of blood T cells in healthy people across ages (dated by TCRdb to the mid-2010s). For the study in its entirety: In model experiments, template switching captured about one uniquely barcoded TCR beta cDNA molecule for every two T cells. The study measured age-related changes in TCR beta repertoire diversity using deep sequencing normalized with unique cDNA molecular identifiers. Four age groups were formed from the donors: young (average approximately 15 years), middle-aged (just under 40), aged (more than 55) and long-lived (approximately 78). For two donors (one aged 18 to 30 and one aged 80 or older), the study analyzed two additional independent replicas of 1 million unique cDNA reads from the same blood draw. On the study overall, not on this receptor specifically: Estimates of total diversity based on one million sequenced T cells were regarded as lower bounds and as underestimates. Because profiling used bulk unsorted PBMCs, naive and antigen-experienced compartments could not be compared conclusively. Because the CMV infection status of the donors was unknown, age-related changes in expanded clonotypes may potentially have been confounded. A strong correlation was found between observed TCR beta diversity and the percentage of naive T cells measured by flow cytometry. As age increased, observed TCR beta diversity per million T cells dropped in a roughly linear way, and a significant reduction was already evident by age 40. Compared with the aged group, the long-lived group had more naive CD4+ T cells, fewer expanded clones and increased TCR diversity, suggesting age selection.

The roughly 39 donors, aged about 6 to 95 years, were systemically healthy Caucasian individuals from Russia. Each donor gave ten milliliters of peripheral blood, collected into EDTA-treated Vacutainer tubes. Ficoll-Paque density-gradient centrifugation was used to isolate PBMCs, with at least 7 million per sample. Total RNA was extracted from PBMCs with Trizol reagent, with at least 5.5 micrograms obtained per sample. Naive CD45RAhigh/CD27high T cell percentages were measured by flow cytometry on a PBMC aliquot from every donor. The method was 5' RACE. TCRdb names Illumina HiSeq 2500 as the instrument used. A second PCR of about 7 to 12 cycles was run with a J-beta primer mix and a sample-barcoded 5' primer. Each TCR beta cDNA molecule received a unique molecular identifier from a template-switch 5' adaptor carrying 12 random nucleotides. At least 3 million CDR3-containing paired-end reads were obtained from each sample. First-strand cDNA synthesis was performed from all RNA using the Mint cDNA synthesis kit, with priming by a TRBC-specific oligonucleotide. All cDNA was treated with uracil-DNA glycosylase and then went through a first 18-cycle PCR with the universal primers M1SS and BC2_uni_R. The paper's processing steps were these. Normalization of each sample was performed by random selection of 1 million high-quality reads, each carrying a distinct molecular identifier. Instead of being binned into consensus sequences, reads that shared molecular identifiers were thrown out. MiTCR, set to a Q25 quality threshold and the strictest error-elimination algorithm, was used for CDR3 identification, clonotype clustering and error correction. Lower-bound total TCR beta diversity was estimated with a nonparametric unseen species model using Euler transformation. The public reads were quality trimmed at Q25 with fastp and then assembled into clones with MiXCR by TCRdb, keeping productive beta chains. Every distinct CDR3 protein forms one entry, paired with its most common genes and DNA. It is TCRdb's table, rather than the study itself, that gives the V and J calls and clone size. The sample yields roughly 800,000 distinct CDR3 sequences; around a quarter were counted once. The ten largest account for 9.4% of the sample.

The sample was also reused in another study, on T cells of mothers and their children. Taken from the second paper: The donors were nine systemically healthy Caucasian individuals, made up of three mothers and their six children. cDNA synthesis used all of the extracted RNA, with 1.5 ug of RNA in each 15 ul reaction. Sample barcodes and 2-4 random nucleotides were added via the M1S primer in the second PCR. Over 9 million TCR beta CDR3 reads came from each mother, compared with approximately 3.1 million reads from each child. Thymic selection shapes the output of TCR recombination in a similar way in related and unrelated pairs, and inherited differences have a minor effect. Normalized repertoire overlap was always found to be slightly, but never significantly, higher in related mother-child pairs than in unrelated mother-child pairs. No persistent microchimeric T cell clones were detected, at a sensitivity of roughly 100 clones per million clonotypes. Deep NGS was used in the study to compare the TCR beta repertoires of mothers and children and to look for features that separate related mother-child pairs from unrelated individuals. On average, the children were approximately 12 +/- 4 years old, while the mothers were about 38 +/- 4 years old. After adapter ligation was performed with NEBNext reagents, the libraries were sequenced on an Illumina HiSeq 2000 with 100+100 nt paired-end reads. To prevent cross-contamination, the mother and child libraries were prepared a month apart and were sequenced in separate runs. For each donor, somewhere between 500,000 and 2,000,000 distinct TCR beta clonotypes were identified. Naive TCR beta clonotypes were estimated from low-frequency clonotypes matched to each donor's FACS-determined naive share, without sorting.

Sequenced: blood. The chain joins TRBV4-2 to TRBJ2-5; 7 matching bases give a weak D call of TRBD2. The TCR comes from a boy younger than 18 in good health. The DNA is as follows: TGTGCCAGCAGCCAAGGGGAGGGGGAAATCGAAGAGACCCAGTACTTC. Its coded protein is CASSQGEGEIEETQYF.